The clone carrying this T cell receptor beta chain showed up just a few times. Antigen unknown. Germline-derived CDR1 and CDR2 are SGHTA and FQGNSA. The CDR3 sequence is 16 residues long. V lost 3 bases and J lost 0; bases outside the gene matches: 7. TCRdb recomputed calls from the reads with MiXCR, one row per CDR3 protein. The sample gives around 740,000 distinct CDR3 sequences, roughly a third of which show up once; roughly 2.9% is in the top ten. The entry originates in a study of T cell repertoires in cytomegalovirus infection. Study-level background: Public TCR beta signature analysis indicated the presence of both CMV infection and matching HLA type.

Study-wide results and limits: Summed public TCR beta family frequency identified CMV carriers bearing the relevant HLA. Ex vivo responses were dominated by HLA-C-restricted CMV-specific TCR beta clonotypes.

Sequenced: PBMCs. The chain recombines TRBV7-2 with TRBJ2-7, with 8 bases fitting TRBD2. The origin of this receptor is a human donor in good health (CMV status not recorded). Some clones in this sample may be carry-over from other donors' samples. The CDR3 DNA is TGTGCCAGCAGCTTTCCAGCGGGAGAAAACTCCTACGAGCAGTACTTC. This encodes CASSFPAGENSYEQYF. The entire variable domain, with the rest obtained from reference TRBV7-2 and TRBJ2-7, is as follows: GAGVSQSPSNKVTEKGKDVELRCDPISGHTALYWYRQSLGQGLEFLIYFQGNSAPDKSGLPSDRFSAERTGGSVSTLTIQRTQQEDSAVYLCASSFPAGENSYEQYFGPGTRLTVT.